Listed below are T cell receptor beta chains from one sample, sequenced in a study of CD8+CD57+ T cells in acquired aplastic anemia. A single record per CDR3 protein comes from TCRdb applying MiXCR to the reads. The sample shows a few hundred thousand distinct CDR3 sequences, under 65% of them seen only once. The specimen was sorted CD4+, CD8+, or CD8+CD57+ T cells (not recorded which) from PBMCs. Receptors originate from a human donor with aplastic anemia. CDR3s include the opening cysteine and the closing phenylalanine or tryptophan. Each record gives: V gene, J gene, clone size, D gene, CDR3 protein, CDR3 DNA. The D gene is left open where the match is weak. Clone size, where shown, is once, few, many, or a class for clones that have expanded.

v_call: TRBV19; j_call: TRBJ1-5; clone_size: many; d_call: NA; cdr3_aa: CASSIEGVNQPQHF; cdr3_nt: TGTGCCAGTAGTATAGAAGGAGTCAATCAGCCCCAGCATTTT
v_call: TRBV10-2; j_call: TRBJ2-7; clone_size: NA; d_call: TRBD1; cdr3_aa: CASRGQGPEQYF; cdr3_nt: TGCGCCAGCAGGGGACAGGGGCCCGAGCAGTACTTC
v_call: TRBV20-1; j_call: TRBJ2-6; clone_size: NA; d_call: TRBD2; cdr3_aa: CSASRTSGANVLTF; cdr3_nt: TGCAGTGCTAGTCGGACTAGCGGAGCCAACGTCCTGACTTTC
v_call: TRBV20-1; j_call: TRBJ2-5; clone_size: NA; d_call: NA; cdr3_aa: CSARAWSGVDQETQYF; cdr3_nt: TGCAGTGCTAGAGCTTGGTCGGGAGTGGACCAAGAGACCCAGTACTTC
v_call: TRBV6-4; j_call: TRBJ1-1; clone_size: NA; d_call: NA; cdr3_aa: CASSVGVEAFF; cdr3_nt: TGTGCCAGCAGTGTCGGGGTTGAAGCTTTCTTT
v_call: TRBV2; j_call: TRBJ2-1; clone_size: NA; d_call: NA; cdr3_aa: CASSENRMNNEQFF; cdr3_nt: TGTGCCAGCAGTGAAAACAGAATGAACAATGAGCAGTTCTTC
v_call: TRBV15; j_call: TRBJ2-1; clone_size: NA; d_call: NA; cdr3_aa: CATSRGGASGYNEQFF; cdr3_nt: TGTGCCACCAGCAGAGGGGGGGCTAGCGGTTACAATGAGCAGTTCTTC
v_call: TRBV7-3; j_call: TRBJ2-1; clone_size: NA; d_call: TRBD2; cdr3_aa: CASSPGLDSEPPSNEQFF; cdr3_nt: TGTGCTAGCAGCCCAGGACTAGATTCTGAACCGCCATCAAATGAGCAGTTCTTC
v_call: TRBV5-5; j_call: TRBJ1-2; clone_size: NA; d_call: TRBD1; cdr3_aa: CASSFGTGGYRYTF; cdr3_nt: TGTGCCAGCAGCTTCGGGACAGGGGGGTATCGCTACACCTTC
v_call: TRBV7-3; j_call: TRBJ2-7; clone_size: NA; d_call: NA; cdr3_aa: CASSLTSGSYGQYF; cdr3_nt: TGTGCCAGCAGTTTAACGTCGGGGAGCTACGGGCAGTACTTC
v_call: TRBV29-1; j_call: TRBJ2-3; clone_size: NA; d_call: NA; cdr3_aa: CSVREQTDTQYF; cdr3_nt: TGCAGCGTACGCGAGCAGACAGATACGCAGTATTTT
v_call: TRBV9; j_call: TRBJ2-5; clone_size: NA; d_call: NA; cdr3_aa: CASSVGGSGGQAETQYF; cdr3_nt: TGTGCCAGCAGCGTAGGGGGTAGCGGGGGACAGGCGGAGACCCAGTACTTC
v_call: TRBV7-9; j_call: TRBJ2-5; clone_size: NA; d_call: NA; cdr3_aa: CASRSGKQSQETQYF; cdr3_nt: TGTGCCAGCAGATCTGGGAAACAGTCCCAAGAGACCCAGTACTTC
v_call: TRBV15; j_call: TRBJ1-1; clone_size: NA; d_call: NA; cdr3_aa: CATSSVKTEAFF; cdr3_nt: TGTGCCACCAGCAGTGTAAAGACTGAAGCTTTCTTT
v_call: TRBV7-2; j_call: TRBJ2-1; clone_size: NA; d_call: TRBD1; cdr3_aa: CASSVRQGYRDNEQFF; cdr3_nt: TGTGCCAGCAGCGTTCGACAGGGCTACCGGGACAATGAGCAGTTCTTC
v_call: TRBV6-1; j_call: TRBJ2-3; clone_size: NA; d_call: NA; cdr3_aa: CASSYTPGQGTDTQYF; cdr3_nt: TGTGCCAGCAGTTACACTCCGGGGCAGGGGACAGATACGCAGTATTTT
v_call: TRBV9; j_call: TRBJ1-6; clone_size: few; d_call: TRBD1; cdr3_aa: CASSVGQGDSPLHF; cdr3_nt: TGTGCCAGCAGCGTCGGACAGGGGGATTCACCCCTCCACTTT
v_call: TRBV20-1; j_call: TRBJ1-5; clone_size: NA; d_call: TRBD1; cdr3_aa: CSASPSGQGSQPQHF; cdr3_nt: TGCAGTGCTAGTCCCTCGGGACAGGGTTCTCAGCCCCAGCATTTT
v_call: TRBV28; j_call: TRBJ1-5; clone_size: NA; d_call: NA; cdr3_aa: CASSLSTLNQPQHF; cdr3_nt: TGTGCCAGCAGTTTGAGTACCCTCAATCAGCCCCAGCATTTT
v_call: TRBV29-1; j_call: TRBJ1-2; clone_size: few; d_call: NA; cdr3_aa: CSGWASNYGYTF; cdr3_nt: TGCAGCGGATGGGCCTCTAACTATGGCTACACCTTC
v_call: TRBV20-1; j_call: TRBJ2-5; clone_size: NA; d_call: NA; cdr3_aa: CSARVSLGTQETQYF; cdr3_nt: TGCAGTGCTAGAGTTAGTCTCGGGACCCAAGAGACCCAGTACTTC
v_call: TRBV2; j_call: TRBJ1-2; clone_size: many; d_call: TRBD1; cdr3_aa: CASSEGGTVYGYTF; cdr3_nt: TGTGCCAGCAGTGAAGGGGGGACAGTTTATGGCTACACCTTC
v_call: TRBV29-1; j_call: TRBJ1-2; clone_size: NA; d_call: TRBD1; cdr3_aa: CSVAGTGFGGYTF; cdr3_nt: TGCAGCGTTGCAGGGACAGGGTTTGGTGGCTACACCTTC
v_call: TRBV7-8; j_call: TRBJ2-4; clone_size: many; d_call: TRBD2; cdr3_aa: CASSSYGGANIQYF; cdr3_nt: TGTGCCAGCAGCTCCTACGGGGGGGCGAACATTCAGTACTTC
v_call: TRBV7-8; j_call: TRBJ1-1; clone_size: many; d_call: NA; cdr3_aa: CASSPNTGLLNTEAFF; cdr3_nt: TGTGCCAGCAGCCCAAATACAGGGCTCCTGAACACTGAAGCTTTCTTT
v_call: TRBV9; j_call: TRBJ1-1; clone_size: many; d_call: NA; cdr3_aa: CASSVVQHLGEAFF; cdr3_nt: TGTGCCAGCAGCGTAGTACAGCATCTCGGTGAGGCTTTCTTT
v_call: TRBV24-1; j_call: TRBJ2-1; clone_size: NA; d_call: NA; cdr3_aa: CATSGVSYNEQFF; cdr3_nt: TGTGCCACCAGTGGGGTCTCCTACAATGAGCAGTTCTTC
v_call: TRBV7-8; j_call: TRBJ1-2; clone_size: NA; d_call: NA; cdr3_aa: CASSIRQVGGYTF; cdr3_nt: TGTGCCAGCAGCATCCGACAGGTTGGCGGCTACACCTTC